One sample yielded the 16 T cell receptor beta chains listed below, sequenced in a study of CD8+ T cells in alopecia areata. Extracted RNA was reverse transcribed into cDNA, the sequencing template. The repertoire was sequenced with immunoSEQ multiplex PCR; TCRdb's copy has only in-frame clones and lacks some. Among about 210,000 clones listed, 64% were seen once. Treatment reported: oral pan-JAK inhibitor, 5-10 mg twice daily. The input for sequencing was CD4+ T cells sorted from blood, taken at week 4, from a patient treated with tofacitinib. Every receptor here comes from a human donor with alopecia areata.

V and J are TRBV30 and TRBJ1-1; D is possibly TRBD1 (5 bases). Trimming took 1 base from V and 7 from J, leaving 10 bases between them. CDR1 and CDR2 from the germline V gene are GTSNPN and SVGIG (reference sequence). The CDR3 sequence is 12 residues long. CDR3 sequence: CAWSAQRGEAFF. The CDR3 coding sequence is TGTGCCTGGAGTGCCCAGAGGGGTGAAGCTTTCTTT. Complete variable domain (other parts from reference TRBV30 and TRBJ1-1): SQTIHQWPATLVQPVGSPLSLECTVEGTSNPNLYWYRQAAGRGLQLLFYSVGIGQISSEVPQNLSASRPQDRQFILSSKKLLLSDSGFYLCAWSAQRGEAFFGQGTRLTVV.

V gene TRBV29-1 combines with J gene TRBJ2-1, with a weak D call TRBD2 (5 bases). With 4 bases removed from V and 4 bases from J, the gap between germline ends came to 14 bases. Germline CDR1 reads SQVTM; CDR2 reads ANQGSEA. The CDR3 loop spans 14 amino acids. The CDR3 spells CSVAPSPPYNEQFF. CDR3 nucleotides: TGCAGCGTTGCCCCTAGCCCCCCTTACAATGAGCAGTTCTTC.

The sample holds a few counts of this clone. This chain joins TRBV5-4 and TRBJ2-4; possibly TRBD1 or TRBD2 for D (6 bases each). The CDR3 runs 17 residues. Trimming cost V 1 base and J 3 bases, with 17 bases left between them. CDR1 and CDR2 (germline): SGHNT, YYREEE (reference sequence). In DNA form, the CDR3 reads TGTGCCAGCAGCTTGATGATCGGGGGCTCGAGCAAAAACATTCAGTACTTC. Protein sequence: CASSLMIGGSSKNIQYF.

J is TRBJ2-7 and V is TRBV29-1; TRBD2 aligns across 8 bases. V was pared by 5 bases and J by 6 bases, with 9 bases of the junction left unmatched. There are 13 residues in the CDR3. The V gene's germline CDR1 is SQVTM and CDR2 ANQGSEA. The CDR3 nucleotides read TGCAGCGTTCGGGAGGGAGTTGATTCCGAGCAGTACTTC. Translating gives CSVREGVDSEQYF.

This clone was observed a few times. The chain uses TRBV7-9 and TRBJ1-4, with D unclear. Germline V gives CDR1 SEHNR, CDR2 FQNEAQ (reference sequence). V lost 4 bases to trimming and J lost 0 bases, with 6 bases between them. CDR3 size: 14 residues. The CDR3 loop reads CASSSQSTNEKLFF. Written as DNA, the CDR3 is TGTGCCAGCAGCTCGCAATCAACTAATGAAAAACTGTTTTTT.

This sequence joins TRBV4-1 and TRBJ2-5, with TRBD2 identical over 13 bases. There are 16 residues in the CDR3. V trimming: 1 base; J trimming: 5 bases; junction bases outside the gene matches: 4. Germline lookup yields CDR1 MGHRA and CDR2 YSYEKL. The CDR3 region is CASSQGLAGGRETQYF. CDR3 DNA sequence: TGCGCCAGCAGCCAAGGACTAGCGGGGGGCCGGGAGACCCAGTACTTC.

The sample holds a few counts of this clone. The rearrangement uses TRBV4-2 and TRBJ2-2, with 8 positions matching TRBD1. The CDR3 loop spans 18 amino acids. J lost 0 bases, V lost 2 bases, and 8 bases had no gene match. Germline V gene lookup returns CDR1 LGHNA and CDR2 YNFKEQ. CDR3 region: CASSQRGTGITNTGELFF. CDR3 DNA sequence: TGTGCCAGCAGCCAACGAGGGACAGGCATAACGAACACCGGGGAGCTGTTTTTT.

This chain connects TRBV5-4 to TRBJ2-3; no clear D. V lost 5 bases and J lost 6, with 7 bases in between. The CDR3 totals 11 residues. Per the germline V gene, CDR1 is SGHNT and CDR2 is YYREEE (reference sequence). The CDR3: CASRTRDTQYF. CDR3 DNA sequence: TGTGCCAGCAGGACGCGGGATACGCAGTATTTT. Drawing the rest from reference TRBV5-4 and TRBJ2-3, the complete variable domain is ETGVTQSPTHLIKTRGQQVTLRCSSQSGHNTVSWYQQALGQGPQFIFQYYREEENGRGNFPPRFSGLQFPNYSSELNVNALELDDSALYLCASRTRDTQYFGPGTRLTVL.

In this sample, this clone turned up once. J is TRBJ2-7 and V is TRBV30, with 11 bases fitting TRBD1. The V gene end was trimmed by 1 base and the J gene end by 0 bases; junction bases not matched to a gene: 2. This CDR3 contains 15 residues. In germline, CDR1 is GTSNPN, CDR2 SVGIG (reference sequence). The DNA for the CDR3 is TGTGCCTGGAGTGAGGGGACAGGGGGCTCCTACGAGCAGTACTTC. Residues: CAWSEGTGGSYEQYF.

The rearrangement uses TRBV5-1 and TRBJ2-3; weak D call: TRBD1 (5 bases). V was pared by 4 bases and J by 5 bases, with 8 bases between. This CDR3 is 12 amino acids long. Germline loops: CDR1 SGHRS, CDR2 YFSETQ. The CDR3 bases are TGCGCCAGCAGCCACGGACAAGATACGCAGTATTTT. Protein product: CASSHGQDTQYF.

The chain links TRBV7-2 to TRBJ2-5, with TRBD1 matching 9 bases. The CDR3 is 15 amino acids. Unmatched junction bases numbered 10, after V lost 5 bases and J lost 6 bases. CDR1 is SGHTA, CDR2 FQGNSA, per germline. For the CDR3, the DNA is TGTGCCAGCAGCCCCCGGGACAGGGTGTCGCAGACCCAGTACTTC. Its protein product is CASSPRDRVSQTQYF.

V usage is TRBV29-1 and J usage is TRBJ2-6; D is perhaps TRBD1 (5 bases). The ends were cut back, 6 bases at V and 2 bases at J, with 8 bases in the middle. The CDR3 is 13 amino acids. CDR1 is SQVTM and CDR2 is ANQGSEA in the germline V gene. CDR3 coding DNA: TGCAGCGTAGGGGCTACTGGGGCCAACGTCCTGACTTTC. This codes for CSVGATGANVLTF.

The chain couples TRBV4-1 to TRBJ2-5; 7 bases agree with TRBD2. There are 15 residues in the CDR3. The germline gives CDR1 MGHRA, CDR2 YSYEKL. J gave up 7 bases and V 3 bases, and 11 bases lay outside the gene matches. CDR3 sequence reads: CASSQGGDLPGTQYF. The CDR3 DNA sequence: TGCGCCAGCAGCCAGGGGGGGGATCTGCCAGGGACCCAGTACTTC.

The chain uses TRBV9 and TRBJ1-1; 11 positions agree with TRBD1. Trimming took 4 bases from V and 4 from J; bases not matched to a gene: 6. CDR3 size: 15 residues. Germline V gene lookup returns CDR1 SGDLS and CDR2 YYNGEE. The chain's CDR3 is CASSISGTGGTEAFF. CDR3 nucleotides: TGTGCCAGCAGCATTTCCGGGACAGGGGGCACTGAAGCTTTCTTT.

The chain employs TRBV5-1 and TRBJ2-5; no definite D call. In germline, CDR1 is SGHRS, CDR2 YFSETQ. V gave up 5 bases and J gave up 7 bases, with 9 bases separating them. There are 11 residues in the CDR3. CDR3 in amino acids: CASSGTGTQYF. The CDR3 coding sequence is TGCGCCAGCAGTGGAACTGGGACCCAGTACTTC.

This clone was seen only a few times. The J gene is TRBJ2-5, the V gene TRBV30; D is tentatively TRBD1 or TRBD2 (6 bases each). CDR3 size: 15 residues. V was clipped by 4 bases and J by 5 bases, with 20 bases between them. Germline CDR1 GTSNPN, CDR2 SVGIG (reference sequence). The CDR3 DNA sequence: TGTGCCTGGAACCGGGTAGGGGGAGGTTTCGAGACCCAGTACTTC. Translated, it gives CAWNRVGGGFETQYF.